This T cell receptor beta chain was found in a study of blood T cell repertoires in COVID-19. Study summary: Samples taken during acute and convalescent COVID-19 were collected in the United States, Italy and Spain. Sample material is recorded as cDNA or gDNA derived from T cells, B-cell-depleted T cells, or PBMCs.

Germline CDR1 reads LNHDA; CDR2 reads SQIVND (reference sequence). CDR3 length: 14 amino acids. Trimming left V 7 bases short and J 4 bases short, with 16 bases between. This table comes from immunoSEQ multiplex PCR, and its TCRdb copy is limited to in-frame clones, with some not included. The sample yields around 120,000 clones, roughly 85% seen once. The sequenced material came from peripheral blood. V and J are TRBV19 and TRBJ1-2, with D hard to call. This receptor was taken from a human donor in a cohort sampled during active COVID-19. CDR3 region: CASTWENSLYGYTF. CDR3 DNA sequence: TGTGCCAGTACGTGGGAGAACTCTCTCTATGGCTACACCTTC.